This T cell receptor beta chain was sequenced for a study of OX40 agonist ivuxolimab in advanced cancers. Background on the study: All patients had ivuxolimab intravenously every 2 weeks at 0.01 to 10 mg/kg. Patients achieving partial responses numbered three: one hepatocellular carcinoma case and two cutaneous melanoma cases. Overall study findings and caveats: The CD4+ and CD8+ T cells in the blood had expanded clonally by week 6 at 0.1 to 3.0 mg/kg.

Clones were read by immunoSEQ multiplex PCR, and TCRdb kept only the in-frame ones, dropping some. The top ten clones hold 4% to 5% of a sample with under 80,000 clones, 85% to 90% of them seen once. The CDR3 is 11 residues long. CDR1 SNHLY and CDR2 FYNNEI come from the germline V gene. Trimming pared 6 bases from V and 10 bases from J, leaving 7 bases between. Sampled blood was obtained at baseline, cycle 4 day 1, and cycle 7 day 1. Remarks on this clone: Its antigen is unidentified.

The sample in question was CD4+ or CD8+ T cells sorted from blood, obtained in a trial of the OX40 agonist ivuxolimab. The genes are TRBV2 and TRBJ1-6; no clear D. This TCR was recovered from an adult with an advanced solid tumor such as melanoma, head and neck, liver or kidney cancer. The CDR3 DNA follows: TGTGCCAGCAGCGAAAGGTCACCCCTCCACTTT. The encoded protein is CASSERSPLHF.